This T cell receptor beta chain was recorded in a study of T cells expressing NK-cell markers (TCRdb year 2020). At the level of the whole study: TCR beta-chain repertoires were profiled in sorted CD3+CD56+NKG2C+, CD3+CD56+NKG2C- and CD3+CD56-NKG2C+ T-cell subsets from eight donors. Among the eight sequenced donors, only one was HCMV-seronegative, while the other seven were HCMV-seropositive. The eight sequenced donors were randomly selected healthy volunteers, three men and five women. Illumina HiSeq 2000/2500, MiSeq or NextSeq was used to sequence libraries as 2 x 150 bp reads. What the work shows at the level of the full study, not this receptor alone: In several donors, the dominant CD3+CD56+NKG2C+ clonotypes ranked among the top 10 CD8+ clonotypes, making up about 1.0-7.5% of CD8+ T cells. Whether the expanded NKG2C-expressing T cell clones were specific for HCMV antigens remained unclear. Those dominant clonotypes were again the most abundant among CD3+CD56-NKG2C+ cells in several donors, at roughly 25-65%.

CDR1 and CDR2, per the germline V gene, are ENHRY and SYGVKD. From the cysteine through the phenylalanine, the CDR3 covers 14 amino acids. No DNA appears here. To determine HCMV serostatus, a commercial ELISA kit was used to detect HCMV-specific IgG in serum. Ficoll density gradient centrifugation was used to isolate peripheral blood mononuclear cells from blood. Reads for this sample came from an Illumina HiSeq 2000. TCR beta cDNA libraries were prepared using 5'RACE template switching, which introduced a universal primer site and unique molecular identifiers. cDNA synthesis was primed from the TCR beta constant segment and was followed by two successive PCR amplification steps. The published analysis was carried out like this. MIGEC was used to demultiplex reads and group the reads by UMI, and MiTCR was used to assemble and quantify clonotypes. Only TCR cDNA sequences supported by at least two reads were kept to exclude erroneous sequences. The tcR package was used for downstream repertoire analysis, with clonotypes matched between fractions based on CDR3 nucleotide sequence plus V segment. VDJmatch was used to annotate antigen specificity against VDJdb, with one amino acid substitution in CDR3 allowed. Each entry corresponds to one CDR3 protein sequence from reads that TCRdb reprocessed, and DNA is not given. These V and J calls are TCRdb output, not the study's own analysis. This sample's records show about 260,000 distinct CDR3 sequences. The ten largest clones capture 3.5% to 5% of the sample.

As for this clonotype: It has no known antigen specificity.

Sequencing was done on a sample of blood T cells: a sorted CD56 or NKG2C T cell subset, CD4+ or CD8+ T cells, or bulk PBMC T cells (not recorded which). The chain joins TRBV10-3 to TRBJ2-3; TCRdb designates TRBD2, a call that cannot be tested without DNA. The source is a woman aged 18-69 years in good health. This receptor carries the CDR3 CAITEAGGTDTQYF.